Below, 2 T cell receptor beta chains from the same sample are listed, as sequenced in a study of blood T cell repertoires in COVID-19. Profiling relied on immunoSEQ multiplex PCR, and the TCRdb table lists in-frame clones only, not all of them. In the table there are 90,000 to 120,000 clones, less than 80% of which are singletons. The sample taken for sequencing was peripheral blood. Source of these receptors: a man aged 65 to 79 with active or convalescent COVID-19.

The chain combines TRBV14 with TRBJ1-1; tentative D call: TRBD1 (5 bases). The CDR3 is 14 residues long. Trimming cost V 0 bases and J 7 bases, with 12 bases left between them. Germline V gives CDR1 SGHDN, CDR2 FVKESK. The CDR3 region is CASSQEGASNEAFF. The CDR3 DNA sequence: TGTGCCAGCAGCCAAGAAGGGGCGAGCAATGAAGCTTTCTTT.

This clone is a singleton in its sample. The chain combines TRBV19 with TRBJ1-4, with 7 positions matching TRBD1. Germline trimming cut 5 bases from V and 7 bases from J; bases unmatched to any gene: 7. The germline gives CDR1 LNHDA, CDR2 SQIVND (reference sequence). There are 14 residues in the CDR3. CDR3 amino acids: CASSPGQVVEKLFF. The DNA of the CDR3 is TGTGCCAGTAGTCCCGGACAGGTCGTTGAAAAACTGTTTTTT.